Listed below are T cell receptor beta chains from one sample, sequenced in a study of blood T cell repertoires in COVID-19. Produced via immunoSEQ multiplex PCR; TCRdb's table is partial and in-frame only. The data contain some 90,000 clones, around 91% of them singletons. The specimen was peripheral blood. All receptors derive from an elderly woman with active or convalescent COVID-19. Both conserved end residues are part of each CDR3. D genes are given only for firm matches. Size is omitted from some rows. Given values are once, few, many or a class for expanded clones.

D gene	CDR3 length	clone size	J gene	V gene	CDR3 protein	CDR3 DNA
TRBD2	15	NA	TRBJ2-5	TRBV5-1	CASSSTGGEEETQYF	TGCGCCAGCAGCTCTACGGGAGGGGAGGAGGAGACCCAGTACTTC
NA	14	once	TRBJ1-2	TRBV5-5	CASSLQGAAYGYTF	TGTGCCAGCAGCTTGCAAGGGGCTGCCTATGGCTACACCTTC
NA	14	once	TRBJ1-1	TRBV7-2	CASSLGEMNTEAFF	TGTGCCAGCAGCTTAGGAGAAATGAACACTGAAGCTTTCTTT
NA	13	NA	TRBJ2-1	TRBV29-1	CSVEDVRNNEQFF	TGCAGCGTTGAAGATGTGAGGAACAATGAGCAGTTCTTC
NA	14	NA	TRBJ2-5	TRBV18	CASSPGGGQETQYF	TGTGCCAGCTCACCTGGTGGCGGCCAAGAGACCCAGTACTTC
NA	13	NA	TRBJ1-1	TRBV5-6	CASSFRVGTEAFF	TGTGCCAGCAGCTTCAGGGTTGGCACTGAAGCTTTCTTT
NA	14	once	TRBJ2-3	TRBV16	CASSQVDNTDTQYF	TGTGCCAGCAGCCAGGTGGACAACACAGATACGCAGTATTTT
NA	14	NA	TRBJ2-2	TRBV5-1	CATKGHTNTGELFF	TGCGCCACTAAAGGACATACGAACACCGGGGAGCTGTTTTTT
TRBD1	14	NA	TRBJ1-2	TRBV7-2	CASTLDRADYGYTF	TGTGCCAGCACCCTTGACAGGGCTGACTATGGCTACACCTTC
TRBD1	17	NA	TRBJ1-5	TRBV2	CASSLNPQTGYSQPQHF	TGTGCCAGCAGTCTAAACCCCCAGACAGGGTATAGTCAGCCCCAGCATTTT
NA	14	NA	TRBJ1-1	TRBV5-1	CASSLQGLATEAFF	TGCGCCAGCAGCTTACAGGGCTTGGCCACTGAAGCTTTCTTT
TRBD1	19	NA	TRBJ2-6	TRBV5-5	CASSRTLTGGSSGANVLTF	TGTGCCAGCAGCCGAACCTTGACAGGGGGCAGTTCTGGGGCCAACGTCCTGACTTTC
TRBD1	18	NA	TRBJ1-2	TRBV28	CASSSPAGQGMKDYGYTF	TGTGCCAGCAGTTCACCGGCGGGACAGGGGATGAAAGACTATGGCTACACCTTC
TRBD1	16	NA	TRBJ1-1	TRBV5-1	CASSPGQGIMNTEAFF	TGCGCCAGCAGCCCAGGACAGGGCATCATGAACACTGAAGCTTTCTTT
NA	14	NA	TRBJ2-5	TRBV7-2	CASSLERVGETQYF	TGTGCCAGCAGCTTAGAACGGGTGGGAGAGACCCAGTACTTC
TRBD1	14	NA	TRBJ1-2	TRBV6-2/TRBV6-3	CASSSRDSGYGYTF	TGTGCCAGCAGTTCCCGGGACAGTGGCTATGGCTACACCTTC
TRBD1	15	NA	TRBJ2-7	TRBV5-8	CASSLGQGRTYEQYF	TGTGCCAGCAGCTTGGGACAGGGGCGAACCTACGAGCAGTACTTC
TRBD1	15	NA	TRBJ1-6	TRBV27	CASRPTGVGYSPLHF	TGTGCCAGCAGACCGACAGGGGTCGGGTATTCTCCCCTCCACTTT
NA	15	few	TRBJ1-4	TRBV27	CASSLGIGANEKLFF	TGTGCCAGCAGTTTAGGAATAGGGGCTAATGAAAAACTGTTTTTT
TRBD1	16	once	TRBJ2-3	TRBV28	CASSAPQGARTDTQYF	TGTGCCAGCAGTGCGCCACAGGGGGCTCGCACAGATACGCAGTATTTT
NA	13	once	TRBJ1-1	TRBV7-9	CASSFGGNTEAFF	TGTGCCAGCAGCTTTGGCGGGAACACTGAAGCTTTCTTT
TRBD1	15	few	TRBJ2-2	TRBV3-1/TRBV3-2	CASSRGQGWAGELFF	TGTGCCAGCAGCCGCGGACAGGGGTGGGCCGGGGAGCTGTTTTTT
NA	13	NA	TRBJ1-2	TRBV28	CASSAGRDYGYTF	TGTGCCAGCAGTGCCGGGAGGGACTATGGCTACACCTTC
TRBD1	17	NA	TRBJ1-4	TRBV27	CASSPGQGKGTGEKLFF	TGTGCCAGCAGTCCCGGACAGGGAAAGGGGACGGGGGAAAAACTGTTTTTT
TRBD1	18	NA	TRBJ1-5	TRBV19	CASSTGVVGQGRVQPQHF	TGTGCCAGTAGTACGGGGGTAGTCGGACAGGGGCGGGTTCAGCCCCAGCATTTT
NA	14	few	TRBJ2-7	TRBV9	CASSDGGANYEQYF	TGTGCCAGCAGCGATGGGGGGGCTAACTACGAGCAGTACTTC
NA	15	NA	TRBJ2-3	TRBV9	CASSVVSQSTDTQYF	TGTGCCAGCAGCGTAGTATCCCAGTCCACAGATACGCAGTATTTT
TRBD1	15	NA	TRBJ1-2	TRBV7-2	CASSSPGTGAYGYTF	TGTGCCAGCAGCTCACCCGGGACAGGGGCCTATGGCTACACCTTC
NA	13	once	TRBJ1-5	TRBV19	CASNQNSNQPQHF	TGTGCCAGTAACCAGAATAGCAATCAGCCCCAGCATTTT
TRBD1	14	NA	TRBJ2-7	TRBV5-4	CASSLDQGAYEQYF	TGTGCCAGCAGCTTGGACCAGGGGGCCTACGAGCAGTACTTC